This T cell receptor beta chain was retrieved from a study of T cells after yellow fever vaccination. Whole-study context: Fractions with few cells were prepared using SMART-Seq v4 Ultra Low Input. Whole-study results and caveats: A secondary response was less intense yet reached its peak sooner, at day 5 versus 15. Clonotypes shared by both compartments, CD4 and CD8, made up a small share.

This clonotype was observed once. No antigen is known for it. One entry per CDR3 protein, called by TCRdb with MiXCR from the 5' RACE reads. The table lists some 600,000 distinct CDR3 sequences, about a sixth of them singletons. This TCR came from a man between 18 and 29 years old who received the YFV17D yellow fever vaccine. Here the sequenced sample was PBMCs, taken 5 to 6 days after the first yellow fever vaccination.

The CDR3 here is CASKRSGVYTEAFF. The CDR3 DNA sequence: TGTGCCAGCAAAAGATCAGGGGTTTACACTGAAGCTTTCTTT. The gene calls are TRBV7-9 and TRBJ1-1; D possibly corresponds to TRBD1 (6 bases). The CDR3 runs to 14 residues. The germline V gene encodes CDR1 SEHNR and CDR2 FQNEAQ (reference sequence). V dropped 7 bases and J dropped 3 bases, with 15 bases sitting between them.